The 32 T cell receptor beta chains presented below share a single source sample, sequenced in a study of T cells in Graves' hyperthyroidism and ophthalmopathy. RNA transcripts yielded amplified TCR beta CDR3 regions. With the HTBI primer set, the TCR CDR3 went through a first round of RT-PCR. TCRdb reprocessed the multiplex PCR reads via MiXCR and lists one record per CDR3 protein. Of some 360,000 distinct CDR3 sequences detected, less than 20% appear once; the ten largest clones hold roughly 16%. Sample: blood. The receptor source for this set is a woman in her thirties or forties with Graves' ophthalmopathy.

This clonotype was counted at least ten times. The chain carries TRBV2 and TRBJ1-2, with 7 bases that match TRBD1. CDR1 and CDR2 from the germline V gene are SNHLY and FYNNEI. The V and J ends lost 3 bases and 3 bases, in that order; junction bases with no gene match: 7. The CDR3 extends over 15 amino acids. CDR3 nucleotide sequence: TGTGCCAGCAGTGATGGGCAGGGGGAATACTATGGCTACACCTTC. The encoded protein is CASSDGQGEYYGYTF.

This clonotype was observed at least ten times. The V call is TRBV4-1, the J call TRBJ1-1; D possibly corresponds to TRBD1 (6 bases). This CDR3 is 14 amino acids long. Per germline, CDR1 MGHRA and CDR2 YSYEKL. V lost 1 base to trimming and J lost 3 bases, with 9 bases between them. The CDR3 protein is CASSQGRGDTEAFF. As DNA, the CDR3 is TGCGCCAGCAGCCAAGGTAGGGGGGACACTGAAGCTTTCTTT.

In its sample, this clonotype was seen many times. J is TRBJ2-7 and V is TRBV19; 12 bases agree with TRBD1. V lost 4 bases, J lost 5 bases, and 3 bases stayed unmatched. Germline CDR1 is LNHDA and CDR2 is SQIVND (reference sequence). CDR3 length: 14 residues. CDR3 sequence: CASSTGQGADEQYF. In nucleotides, the CDR3 is TGTGCCAGTAGTACGGGACAGGGGGCCGACGAGCAGTACTTC.

This clonotype was counted ten times or more. The V gene is TRBV29-1, the J gene TRBJ1-2; 9 nucleotides align to TRBD1. The V gene end was trimmed by 6 bases and the J gene end by 6 bases; junction bases not matched to a gene: 11. The CDR3 contains 14 residues. Germline V gives CDR1 SQVTM, CDR2 ANQGSEA. Written as DNA, the CDR3 is TGCAGCGTAAACGTCGGGACAGGGAGTGATGGCTACACCTTC. It codes for CSVNVGTGSDGYTF.

Regarding this clonotype: A much larger clone differs from this one at a single base, so this may be a read error. V and J are TRBV19 and TRBJ2-2; D unresolved. The CDR3 length is 13 residues. From germline, CDR1 is LNHDA and CDR2 SQIVND (reference sequence). V was clipped by 5 bases and J by 6 bases, with 10 bases between them. CDR3 residues: CASSAPCPGELFF. DNA for the CDR3: TGTGCCAGTAGTGCCCCCTGTCCCGGGGAGCTGTTTTTT.

This clonotype was counted many times. This chain links TRBV20-1 with TRBJ2-2, with 8 bases matching TRBD1. The CDR3 runs to 13 residues. Losses at the gene ends were 4 bases for V and 7 bases for J; bases not matched to a gene: 5. CDR1 is DFQATT and CDR2 is SNEGSKA in the germline V gene (reference sequence). CDR3 in amino acids: CSATRTGSGELFF. CDR3 in DNA: TGCAGTGCTACGAGGACAGGGAGCGGGGAGCTGTTTTTT.

This rearrangement joins TRBV30 to TRBJ1-3; no firm D call. The CDR3 is 11 residues long. V was pared by 0 bases and J by 8 bases, with 5 bases between. Germline CDR1 reads GTSNPN; CDR2 reads SVGIG (reference sequence). The CDR3 DNA is TGTGCCTGGAGTGTAGGGCACACCATATATTTT. Translation: CAWSVGHTIYF.

This clonotype was counted ten times or more. The chain recombines TRBV2 with TRBJ2-7; 9 bases line up with TRBD1. The V segment lost 5 bases and the J segment 4 bases; nucleotides outside the gene matches: 9. Germline V gives CDR1 SNHLY, CDR2 FYNNEI. The CDR3 consists of 15 residues. CDR3 sequence (DNA): TGTGCCAGCAGTTCAGAGGGACAGGGCCATTACGAGCAGTACTTC. This codes for CASSSEGQGHYEQYF.

This clonotype was recorded at least ten times. This chain links TRBV9 with TRBJ2-7; D call uncertain. Trimming pared 0 bases from V and 0 bases from J, leaving 7 bases between. Germline V gene data show CDR1 as SGDLS and CDR2 as YYNGEE. This CDR3 is 14 amino acids long. The CDR3 region has the DNA TGTGCCAGCAGCGTAGGTGCGGACTCCTACGAGCAGTACTTC. This encodes CASSVGADSYEQYF.

Ten or more counts support this clonotype. J is TRBJ1-2 and V is TRBV28; D possibly corresponds to TRBD1 (5 bases). V shed 3 bases and J shed 7 bases, with 15 bases lying between them. This CDR3 spans 14 amino acids. Looked up from germline, CDR1 is MDHEN and CDR2 is SYDVKM. This chain's CDR3 is CASSFTGGSVGYTF. DNA of the CDR3: TGTGCCAGCAGTTTTACGGGGGGAAGCGTTGGCTACACCTTC.

This clonotype was detected many times. The V and J genes are TRBV7-9 and TRBJ1-1; D unresolved. The CDR3 consists of 13 residues. Germline CDR1 is SEHNR and CDR2 is FQNEAQ (reference sequence). The V end lost 5 bases, the J end lost 1 base, and 8 bases lay between the germline ends. The CDR3 DNA follows: TGTGCCAGCAGCGGAGGGTCGAACACTGAAGCTTTCTTT. It is translated as CASSGGSNTEAFF.

This chain joins TRBV12-3 or TRBV12-4 and TRBJ2-7; D possibly uses TRBD1 or TRBD2 (5 bases each). The CDR3 totals 14 residues. V dropped 6 bases and J dropped 3 bases, with 15 bases sitting between them. This chain's CDR3 is CASRPSGTSYEQYF. CDR3 bases: TGTGCCAGCAGACCATCCGGGACGAGCTACGAGCAGTACTTC.

This clonotype has ten or more counts. The chain couples TRBV19 to TRBJ1-1, with D unclear. Deletions cut 5 bases from V and 0 bases from J, with 7 bases between. In germline, CDR1 is LNHDA, CDR2 SQIVND (reference sequence). The CDR3 spans 13 residues. The CDR3 bases are TGTGCCAGTAGTTGGGATTTGAACACTGAAGCTTTCTTT. This gives the protein CASSWDLNTEAFF.

The chain combines TRBV12-3 or TRBV12-4 with TRBJ1-2; D call uncertain. This CDR3 is built from 12 residues. Trimming cost V 5 bases and J 7 bases, with 11 bases left between them. The CDR3 nucleotides are TGTGCCAGCAGTCCCTCCCGCGGTGGCTACACCTTC. Residues: CASSPSRGGYTF.

This clonotype was recorded at least ten times. The chain joins TRBV6-1 to TRBJ2-4; D is undetermined. This CDR3 has 15 residues. Germline V gives CDR1 MNHNS, CDR2 SASEGT. Trimming pared 6 bases from V and 1 base from J, leaving 13 bases between. The CDR3 nucleotides read TGTGCCAGCAGCCCCCACGTTGGGGCCAAAAACATTCAGTACTTC. Its translation: CASSPHVGAKNIQYF.

This clonotype was seen a few times. V usage is TRBV3-1 and J usage is TRBJ2-2; D is unresolved. Between the trimmed V and J ends, which lost 0 bases and 4 bases, there was a span of 15 bases. Germline values: CDR1 LGHDT, CDR2 YNNKEL (reference sequence). The CDR3 has 17 residues. The CDR3, as DNA: TGTGCCAGCAGCCAAGATTCTCGACTGGATATCACCGGGGAGCTGTTTTTT. Its protein is CASSQDSRLDITGELFF.

The V call is TRBV6-1, the J call TRBJ2-7, with 7 bases that match TRBD1. CDR1 is MNHNS and CDR2 is SASEGT in the germline V gene. This CDR3 has 14 residues. With 9 bases clipped from V and 0 bases from J, the junction kept 8 bases outside the gene matches. The CDR3 region is CASMDRSSSYEQYF. As DNA, the CDR3 is TGTGCCAGTATGGACAGGAGCTCCTCCTACGAGCAGTACTTC.

This clonotype was counted ten times or more. The gene calls are TRBV18 and TRBJ1-2; TRBD1 matches 8 bases. This CDR3 region has 12 residues. V shed 6 bases, J shed 8 bases, and the junction held 5 bases outside the gene matches. The germline gives CDR1 KGHSH, CDR2 LQKENI. The CDR3 coding sequence is TGTGCCAGCTCGCGACAGGGGTTCGGCTACACCTTC. This sequence encodes CASSRQGFGYTF.

This clonotype was seen many times. The chain carries TRBV5-1 and TRBJ1-1; D remains ambiguous. CDR1 and CDR2 (germline): SGHRS, YFSETQ. The V end lost 1 base, the J end lost 0 bases, and 7 bases lay between the germline ends. The CDR3 covers 14 residues. As DNA, the CDR3 is TGCGCCAGCAGCTTGACGTTCATGAACACTGAAGCTTTCTTT. This encodes CASSLTFMNTEAFF.

The CDR3 DNA sequence: TGTGCCAGCAGTGCTTCCGGGACAGGTGGCTCACCCCTCCACTTT. Amino acids: CASSASGTGGSPLHF. The rearrangement uses TRBV27 and TRBJ1-6; 8 bases align to TRBD1. The CDR3 runs 15 residues. The germline V gene has CDR1 MNHEY and CDR2 SMNVEV (reference sequence). V was clipped by 5 bases and J by 10 bases; unmatched bases: 10.

This clonotype has ten or more counts. This rearrangement joins TRBV19 to TRBJ1-1, with D unresolved. The CDR3 is 14 amino acids. Germline lookup yields CDR1 LNHDA and CDR2 SQIVND (reference sequence). V lost 2 bases to trimming and J lost 1 base, with 8 bases between them. CDR3 protein: CASSIKAANTEAFF. The CDR3 DNA is TGTGCCAGTAGTATAAAGGCAGCGAACACTGAAGCTTTCTTT.

This clonotype has a count of ten or more. The V and J genes are TRBV7-9 and TRBJ1-2; no clear D. Trimming left V 1 base short and J 6 bases short, with 9 bases between. The CDR3 is made up of 13 amino acids. Germline CDR1 reads SEHNR; CDR2 reads FQNEAQ (reference sequence). CDR3 DNA sequence: TGTGCCAGCAGCTTAGATACGGTGGATGGCTACACCTTC. Encoded protein: CASSLDTVDGYTF.

Ten or more counts support this clonotype. The chain uses TRBV20-1 and TRBJ2-7, with 9 bases fitting TRBD1. The germline V gene has CDR1 DFQATT and CDR2 SNEGSKA (reference sequence). After removal of 5 bases from V and 3 bases from J, the junction contained 5 bases not matched to a gene. The CDR3 extends over 13 amino acids. The CDR3 region has the DNA TGCAGTGCTCGGGACAGGGATATCTACGAGCAGTACTTC. This gives the protein CSARDRDIYEQYF.

This clonotype was seen at least ten times. The genes are TRBV12-3 or TRBV12-4 and TRBJ1-1; D is uncertain. Trimming took 3 bases from V and 10 from J, leaving 18 bases between them. The CDR3 loop spans 14 amino acids. This chain's CDR3 is CASSFEGGMKGAFF. For the CDR3, the DNA is TGTGCCAGCAGTTTCGAGGGTGGGATGAAAGGAGCTTTCTTT.

This clonotype appeared many times. This chain joins TRBV2 and TRBJ2-7; TRBD2 matches 7 bases. The J segment lost 3 bases and the V segment lost 6 bases, leaving 8 bases of the junction unmatched. Per germline, CDR1 SNHLY and CDR2 FYNNEI. The CDR3 has 14 residues. The CDR3 DNA sequence: TGTGCCAGCAGCGTCGGACTAGGGAACTACGAGCAGTACTTC. Its translation is CASSVGLGNYEQYF.

This clonotype was counted many times. The chain has TRBV12-3 or TRBV12-4 and TRBJ2-2; D tentatively reads TRBD1 or TRBD2 (6 bases each). The CDR3 covers 13 residues. V shed 7 bases and J shed 6 bases, with 12 bases lying between them. The CDR3 DNA reads as TGTGCCAGCACGGGGGCGGCCGCCGGGGAGCTGTTTTTT. Translated: CASTGAAAGELFF.

The sample holds many counts of this clonotype. This chain connects TRBV12-5 to TRBJ2-6; unclear D gene. Germline V gene sequence: CDR1 LGHNT, CDR2 FRNRAP. Trimming shortened V by 2 bases and J by 0 bases, and 5 bases separated the two germline ends. This CDR3 has 15 amino acids. CDR3 residues: CASGLSISGANVLTF. In DNA form, the CDR3 reads TGTGCTAGTGGTTTGTCTATCTCTGGGGCCAACGTCCTGACTTTC.

This clonotype was counted a few times. The chain combines TRBV3-1 with TRBJ2-2; 12 bases agree with TRBD1. The J segment lost 5 bases and the V segment lost 3 bases, leaving 4 bases of the junction unmatched. Germline V gene data show CDR1 as LGHDT and CDR2 as YNNKEL (reference sequence). CDR3 size: 16 residues. CDR3 DNA sequence: TGTGCCAGCAGCCACGGGACAGGGGGCGGGACCGGGGAGCTGTTTTTT. Protein product: CASSHGTGGGTGELFF.

The V and J genes are TRBV30 and TRBJ2-5; 10 bases line up with TRBD1. Germline-derived CDR1 and CDR2 are GTSNPN and SVGIG (reference sequence). The junction had 5 bases not matched to a gene; V was cut back by 7 bases and J by 3 bases. The CDR3 runs to 13 residues. The CDR3 DNA follows: TGTGCCTCCCTAGGGACAGGGGAAGAGACCCAGTACTTC. Residues: CASLGTGEETQYF.

The chain employs TRBV10-3 and TRBJ2-5; D remains ambiguous. Germline V gene sequence: CDR1 ENHRY, CDR2 SYGVKD. The CDR3 has 13 amino acids. V shed 6 bases and J shed 5 bases, with 13 bases lying between them. CDR3 loop: CAIREAGGETQYF. In DNA form, the CDR3 reads TGTGCCATCAGGGAAGCCGGTGGGGAGACCCAGTACTTC.

This clonotype was picked up many times. The chain couples TRBV6-1 to TRBJ1-5, with D perhaps TRBD1 (6 bases). Germline CDR1 is MNHNS and CDR2 is SASEGT. The CDR3 covers 15 residues. The germline V and J ends were trimmed by 6 bases and 4 bases, with 16 bases remaining between them. CDR3 region: CASRGDIRGNQPQHF. The CDR3 bases are TGTGCCAGCAGAGGGGACATCCGGGGGAATCAGCCCCAGCATTTT.

This clonotype has at least ten counts. The CDR3 DNA is TGTGCCAGCAGTTTATTAGGACAAACGAACACTGAAGCTTTCTTT. Translated, it gives CASSLLGQTNTEAFF. The chain links TRBV28 to TRBJ1-1; D is perhaps TRBD1 (5 bases). The CDR3 spans 15 residues. Germline V gene data show CDR1 as MDHEN and CDR2 as SYDVKM. Trimming pared 1 base from V and 1 base from J, leaving 10 bases between.